These T cell receptor beta chains were read from a single sample in a study of early T cells in non-severe SARS-CoV-2 infection. MiXCR, applied by TCRdb to the 5' RACE reads, yields one record per CDR3 protein. The table lists more than 35,000 distinct CDR3 sequences, under 7% of them singletons. Specimen: whole blood. The origin of the receptors is an adult who was a healthcare worker with PCR-confirmed SARS-CoV-2 infection or an uninfected control (not recorded which). CDR3s include the opening cysteine and the closing phenylalanine or tryptophan. The D gene is left open where the match is weak. Clone size is given for some rows only: seen once, a few or many times, or a class if the clone is expanded.

>TRBD2|TRBV20-1|.|TRBJ2-3
CSANGLASDTQYF
TGCAGTGCTAACGGACTAGCCTCAGATACGCAGTATTTT
>TRBD1|TRBV6-5|.|TRBJ2-7
CASSYSIVGQGLYEQYF
TGTGCCAGCAGTTACTCGATCGTCGGACAGGGACTCTACGAGCAGTACTTC
>.|TRBV6-1|many|TRBJ1-5
CASSDRGGQPQHF
TGTGCCAGCAGTGACAGAGGGGGACAGCCCCAGCATTTT
>.|TRBV14|many|TRBJ2-5
CASSQDIWETQYF
TGTGCCAGCAGCCAAGATATCTGGGAGACCCAGTACTTC
>TRBD2|TRBV6-6|.|TRBJ2-3
CASSYSGLAGDTQYF
TGTGCCAGCAGTTACTCGGGGCTGGCGGGGGATACGCAGTATTTC
>.|TRBV11-2|few|TRBJ2-5
CASSLRKPRAETQYF
TGTGCCAGCAGCTTACGCAAACCAAGGGCGGAGACCCAGTACTTC
>TRBD1|TRBV4-3|many|TRBJ1-1
CASSQLKTGDAEAFF
TGCGCCAGCAGCCAATTGAAAACAGGGGACGCTGAAGCTTTCTTT
>.|TRBV6-2/TRBV6-3|many|TRBJ2-6
CASGTTGANVLTF
TGTGCCAGCGGGACAACTGGGGCCAACGTCCTGACTTTC
>TRBD1|TRBV7-8|many|TRBJ1-1
CASSWVDRESEAFF
TGTGCCAGCAGCTGGGTTGACAGGGAATCTGAAGCTTTCTTT
>TRBD2|TRBV9|few|TRBJ2-6
CASSVLGLAGGPSGANVLTF
TGTGCCAGCAGCGTATTGGGACTAGCGGGAGGGCCGTCTGGGGCCAACGTCCTGACTTTC
>.|TRBV11-2|many|TRBJ2-1
CASSENSANYNEQFF
TGTGCCAGCAGCGAGAATAGCGCGAACTACAATGAGCAGTTCTTC
>TRBD2|TRBV12-3/TRBV12-4|.|TRBJ2-3
CASSFGGGPSDTQYF
TGTGCCAGCAGTTTTGGGGGAGGGCCATCAGATACGCAGTATTTT
>.|TRBV11-2|many|TRBJ2-7
CASSFTQRTYEQYF
TGTGCCAGCAGCTTTACCCAGCGGACCTACGAGCAGTACTTC
>.|TRBV18|few|TRBJ1-1
CASSAMNTEAFF
TGTGCCAGCTCAGCGATGAACACTGAAGCTTTCTTT
>.|TRBV5-1|.|TRBJ1-1
CASIENPFFMNTEAFF
TGCGCCAGCATCGAGAATCCATTTTTCATGAACACTGAAGCTTTCTTT
>.|TRBV7-8|.|TRBJ2-2
CASSLDRELFF
TGTGCCAGCAGCTTAGACCGGGAGCTGTTTTTT
>TRBD1|TRBV13|many|TRBJ1-1
CASSWDRRNTEAFF
TGTGCCAGCAGCTGGGACAGGAGGAACACTGAAGCTTTCTTT
>.|TRBV6-2/TRBV6-3|many|TRBJ1-1
CASSYLRFVGAEAFF
TGTGCCAGCAGTTACCTCCGGTTTGTGGGCGCTGAAGCTTTCTTT
>.|TRBV7-2|many|TRBJ1-2
CASSPQGGSLHF
TGTGCCAGCAGCCCTCAAGGTGGCTCACTCCACTTC
>TRBD1|TRBV5-1|many|TRBJ1-5
CASSLDPGQGGSQPQHF
TGCGCCAGCAGCCTAGACCCTGGACAGGGTGGAAGTCAGCCCCAGCATTTT
>TRBD1|TRBV4-1|many|TRBJ2-7
CASSQERRDRGYEQYF
TGCGCCAGCAGCCAAGAAAGGAGGGACAGGGGGTACGAGCAGTACTTC
>TRBD2|TRBV11-2|few|TRBJ2-1
CASSFVSGRGGNEQFF
TGTGCCAGCAGCTTTGTGAGCGGGAGAGGAGGCAATGAGCAGTTCTTC
>TRBD2|TRBV20-1|few|TRBJ2-1
CSANPYRLAGNEQFF
TGCAGTGCTAACCCCTATCGACTAGCGGGCAATGAGCAGTTCTTC
>.|TRBV4-3|many|TRBJ2-5
CASSVEAGAQETQYF
TGCGCCAGCAGCGTAGAAGCGGGCGCACAAGAGACCCAGTACTTC
>.|TRBV7-8|many|TRBJ1-6
CASSLEQLEVSPLHF
TGTGCCAGCAGCTTAGAACAGTTAGAAGTTTCACCCCTCCACTTT
>.|TRBV6-5|.|TRBJ1-1
CASSYIVALKTFPNTEAFF
TGTGCCAGCAGTTACATCGTGGCCCTAAAGACTTTCCCGAACACTGAAGCTTTCTTT